Shown below are 14 T cell receptor beta chains from a single sample sequenced in a study of CD8+ T cells in alopecia areata. In each case, RNA was isolated and then reverse transcribed into cDNA as the sequencing template. This table comes from immunoSEQ multiplex PCR, and its TCRdb copy is limited to in-frame clones, with some not included. The repertoire holds 200,000 to 250,000 clones, with over 60% as singletons. Treatment described: oral pan-JAK inhibitor, 5-10 mg twice daily. Here the sequenced sample was CD4+ T cells sorted from blood, taken at week 4, from a patient treated with tofacitinib. The receptors shown here come from a human donor with alopecia areata.

The V and J genes are TRBV30 and TRBJ1-2; 7 nucleotides agree with TRBD1. The length of the CDR3 is 13 residues. Trimming cost V 7 bases and J 0 bases; bases outside gene matches: 5. The germline CDR1 and CDR2 sequences are GTSNPN and SVGIG (reference sequence). This CDR3 reads CASDRLSNYGYTF. The CDR3 bases are TGTGCCTCGGACAGGCTATCTAACTATGGCTACACCTTC.

The chain couples TRBV30 to TRBJ1-6; perhaps TRBD1 as D (5 bases). Deletions cut 4 bases from V and 8 bases from J, with 9 bases between. Germline loops: CDR1 GTSNPN, CDR2 SVGIG (reference sequence). This CDR3 contains 12 residues. The CDR3 sequence: CAWKQAHSPLHF. CDR3 coding DNA: TGTGCCTGGAAACAGGCACATTCACCCCTCCACTTT.

This chain connects TRBV7-8 to TRBJ2-2; 10 bases align to TRBD1. This CDR3 has 16 amino acids. In germline, CDR1 is SGHVS, CDR2 FQNEAQ. The V gene end was trimmed by 5 bases and the J gene end by 5 bases; junction bases not matched to a gene: 8. For the CDR3, the DNA is TGTGCCAGCAGCCACCGACAGGGGGCATCTACCGGGGAGCTGTTTTTT. This encodes CASSHRQGASTGELFF.

Concerning this clone: This sample includes further DNA sequences coding for the same CDR3. The CDR3 protein is CAWSVLNQETQYF. In DNA form, the CDR3 reads TGTGCCTGGAGTGTACTGAATCAAGAGACCCAGTACTTC. The chain carries TRBV30 and TRBJ2-5; the D is unclear. The CDR3 contains 13 residues. Trimming took off 0 bases at V and 2 bases at J, with 7 bases between the two ends. CDR1 is GTSNPN, CDR2 SVGIG, per germline (reference sequence).

This clone was counted a few times. CDR3 coding DNA: TGCGCCAGCAGCTTGGGACAGAATGAGCAGTTCTTC. Translation gives CASSLGQNEQFF. The genes are TRBV5-1 and TRBJ2-1; maybe TRBD1 (5 bases). V lost 0 bases and J lost 7, with 5 bases in between. The CDR3 loop spans 12 amino acids. Germline CDR1 reads SGHRS; CDR2 reads YFSETQ.

This clone was seen more than once but under ten times. The genes are TRBV6-5 and TRBJ2-1; TRBD2 is a possible D gene (5 bases). Trimming cost V 8 bases and J 2 bases, with 13 bases left between them. This CDR3 has 14 residues. Looked up from germline, CDR1 is MNHEY and CDR2 is SVGAGI. CDR3 sequence (DNA): TGTGCCAGCGGGCCGGGGTACCCCTACAATGAGCAGTTCTTC. Encoded protein: CASGPGYPYNEQFF.

This clone was recorded once. One end of the junction fails to match germline, which may point to a read error. This chain uses TRBV7-7 with TRBJ2-2; maybe TRBD1 (6 bases). Per the germline V gene, CDR1 is SSHAT and CDR2 is FNYEAQ (reference sequence). The CDR3 runs 14 residues. CDR3 coding DNA: TGTGCTAGCAGCAAGGACAGAAACATCGGGGAGCTGTTTTTT. Its protein product is CASSKDRNIGELFF.

The J gene is TRBJ1-1, the V gene TRBV30, with D possibly matching TRBD1 (6 bases). The CDR3 contains 15 residues. CDR1 and CDR2 from the germline V gene are GTSNPN and SVGIG (reference sequence). Trimming removed 3 bases from V and 2 bases from J, with 16 bases in between. In nucleotides, the CDR3 is TGTGCCTGGAGCCCTGTGGGGGCACCTAACACTGAAGCTTTCTTT. Its protein is CAWSPVGAPNTEAFF. The full variable domain, rest sourced from reference TRBV30 and TRBJ1-1, is SQTIHQWPATLVQPVGSPLSLECTVEGTSNPNLYWYRQAAGRGLQLLFYSVGIGQISSEVPQNLSASRPQDRQFILSSKKLLLSDSGFYLCAWSPVGAPNTEAFFGQGTRLTVV.

This clone was observed a handful of times. V gene TRBV15 combines with J gene TRBJ2-2; D gene unclear. Trimming stripped 0 bases from V and 6 bases from J, with 8 bases between. The CDR3 loop spans 14 amino acids. Germline V CDR1 and CDR2: LNHNV, YYDKDF (reference sequence). The CDR3 loop is CATSRDIGSGELFF. CDR3 bases: TGTGCCACCAGCAGAGATATTGGCTCCGGGGAGCTGTTTTTT.

This clone was counted only a few times. The V call is TRBV7-3, the J call TRBJ2-3; 13 nucleotides align to TRBD2. Trimming removed 5 bases from V and 4 bases from J; junction bases left unmatched: 3. Looked up from germline, CDR1 is SGHTA and CDR2 is FQGTGA. CDR3 length: 15 residues. Here the CDR3 reads CASSPGLAGSDTQYF. Written as DNA, the CDR3 is TGTGCCAGCAGCCCGGGACTAGCGGGGTCAGATACGCAGTATTTT. The full variable domain, in which reference TRBV7-3 and TRBJ2-3 provide the parts outside the CDR3, is GAGVSQTPSNKVTEKGKYVELRCDPISGHTALYWYRQSLGQGPEFLIYFQGTGAADDSGLPNDRFFAVRPEGSVSTLKIQRTERGDSAVYLCASSPGLAGSDTQYFGPGTRLTVL.

This clone was recorded a few times. The rearrangement joins TRBV7-2 to TRBJ2-7; the D is unclear. The CDR3 loop spans 13 amino acids. Germline V gene data show CDR1 as SGHTA and CDR2 as FQGNSA. The V end was cut by 2 bases, the J end by 3 bases, with 8 bases between. CDR3 nucleotides: TGTGCCAGCAGCTTAAGTCACGGCTACGAGCAGTACTTC. It yields the protein CASSLSHGYEQYF.

The chain's CDR3 is CASSLRFYDRVKYNEQFF. For the CDR3, the DNA is TGTGCCAGCAGCTTGAGGTTTTATGATAGGGTTAAATACAATGAGCAGTTCTTC. The V call is TRBV5-6, the J call TRBJ2-1, with no clear D. From germline, CDR1 is SGHDT and CDR2 YYEEEE. This CDR3 has 18 amino acids. V was clipped by 1 base and J by 4 bases, with 21 bases between them.

This clone was observed a few times. This chain joins TRBV29-1 and TRBJ1-5, with D unresolved. CDR3 length: 12 residues. The germline gives CDR1 SQVTM, CDR2 ANQGSEA. V shed 4 bases and J shed 5 bases, with 9 bases lying between them. The CDR3 is CSVGNPDQPQHF. The DNA of the CDR3 is TGCAGCGTTGGTAACCCAGATCAGCCCCAGCATTTT.

CDR3 sequence (DNA): TGTGCCAGCAGCTTCCCGGGACAGGGTTTGCATGGCTACACCTTC. The encoded protein is CASSFPGQGLHGYTF. The chain employs TRBV5-4 and TRBJ1-2; 9 bases fit TRBD1. J gave up 6 bases and V 2 bases, and 8 bases lay outside the gene matches. The CDR3 totals 15 residues. CDR1 SGHNT and CDR2 YYREEE come from the germline V gene (reference sequence).